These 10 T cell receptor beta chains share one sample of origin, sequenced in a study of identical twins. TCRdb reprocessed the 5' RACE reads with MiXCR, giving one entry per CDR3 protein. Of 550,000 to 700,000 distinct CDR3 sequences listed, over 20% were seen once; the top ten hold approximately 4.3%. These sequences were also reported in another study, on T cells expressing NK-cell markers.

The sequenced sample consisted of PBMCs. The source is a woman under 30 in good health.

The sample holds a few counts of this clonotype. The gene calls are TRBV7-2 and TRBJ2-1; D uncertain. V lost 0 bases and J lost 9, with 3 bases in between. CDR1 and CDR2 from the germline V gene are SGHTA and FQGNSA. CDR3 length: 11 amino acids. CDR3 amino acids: CASSLAPEQFF. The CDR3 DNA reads TGTGCCAGCAGCTTAGCGCCTGAGCAGTTCTTC.

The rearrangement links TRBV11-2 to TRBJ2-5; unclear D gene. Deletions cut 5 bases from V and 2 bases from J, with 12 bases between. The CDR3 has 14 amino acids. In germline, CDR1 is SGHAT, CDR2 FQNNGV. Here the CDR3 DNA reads TGTGCCAGCAGCCTTAACACCCTACAAGAGACCCAGTACTTC. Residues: CASSLNTLQETQYF.

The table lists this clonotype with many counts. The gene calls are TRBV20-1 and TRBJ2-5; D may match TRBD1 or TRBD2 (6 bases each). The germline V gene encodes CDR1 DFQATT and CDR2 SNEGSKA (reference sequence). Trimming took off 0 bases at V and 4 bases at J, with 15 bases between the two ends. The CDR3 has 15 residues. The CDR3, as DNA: TGCAGTGCTAGAGATTTTCGGGGGCCGGGAGAGACCCAGTACTTC. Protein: CSARDFRGPGETQYF.

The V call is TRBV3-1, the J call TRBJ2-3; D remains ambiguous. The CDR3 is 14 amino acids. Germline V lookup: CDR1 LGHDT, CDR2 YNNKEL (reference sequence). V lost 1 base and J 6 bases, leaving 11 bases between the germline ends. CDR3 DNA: TGTGCCAGCAGCCAAGGGGGAATGGTCGATACGCAGTATTTT. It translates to CASSQGGMVDTQYF.

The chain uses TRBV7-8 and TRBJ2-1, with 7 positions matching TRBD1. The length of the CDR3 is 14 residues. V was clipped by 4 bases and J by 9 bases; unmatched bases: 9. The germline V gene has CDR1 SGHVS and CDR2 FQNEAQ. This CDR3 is CASSWGRGYGEQFF. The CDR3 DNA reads TGTGCCAGCAGCTGGGGCAGGGGGTACGGTGAGCAGTTCTTC.

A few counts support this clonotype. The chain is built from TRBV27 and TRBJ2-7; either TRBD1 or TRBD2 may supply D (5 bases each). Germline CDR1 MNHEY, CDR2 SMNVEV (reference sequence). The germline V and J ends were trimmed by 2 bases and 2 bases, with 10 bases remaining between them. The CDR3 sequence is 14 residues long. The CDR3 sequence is CASSLGTSTYEQYF. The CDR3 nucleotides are TGTGCCAGCAGTTTAGGGACGTCAACCTACGAGCAGTACTTC.

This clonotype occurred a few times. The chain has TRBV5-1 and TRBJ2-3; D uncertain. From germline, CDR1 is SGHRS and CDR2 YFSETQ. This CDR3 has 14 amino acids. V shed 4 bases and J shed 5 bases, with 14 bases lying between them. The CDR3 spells CASSPSNARDTQYF. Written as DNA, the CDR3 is TGCGCCAGCAGCCCCTCCAACGCGAGAGATACGCAGTATTTT.

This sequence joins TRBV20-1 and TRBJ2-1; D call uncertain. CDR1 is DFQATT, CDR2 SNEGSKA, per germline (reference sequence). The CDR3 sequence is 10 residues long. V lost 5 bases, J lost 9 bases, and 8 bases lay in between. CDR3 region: CSALVPEQFF. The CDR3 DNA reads TGCAGTGCTTTGGTACCTGAGCAGTTCTTC.

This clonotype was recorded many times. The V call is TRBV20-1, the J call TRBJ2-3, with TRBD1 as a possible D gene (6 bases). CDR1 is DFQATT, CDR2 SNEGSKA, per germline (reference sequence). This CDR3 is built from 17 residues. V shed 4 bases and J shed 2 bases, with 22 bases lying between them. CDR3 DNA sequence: TGCAGTGCTATTTCCAGGGGCCCCTTGGGTTCCACAGATACGCAGTATTTT. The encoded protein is CSAISRGPLGSTDTQYF.

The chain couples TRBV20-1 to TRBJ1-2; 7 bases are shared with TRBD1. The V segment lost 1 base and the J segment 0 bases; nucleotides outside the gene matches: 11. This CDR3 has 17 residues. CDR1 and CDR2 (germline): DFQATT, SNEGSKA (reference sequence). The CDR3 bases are TGCAGTGCTAGAGTCCAACAGGGGTATTCGACTAACTATGGCTACACCTTC. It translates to CSARVQQGYSTNYGYTF.